This T cell receptor beta chain was recovered during a study of blood T cell repertoires in COVID-19. Study-level background: The cDNA or gDNA used as material had been derived from T cells, B-cell-depleted T cells, or PBMCs.

In the original analysis: Reference gene primer amplification yielded estimated nucleated cell counts. TCRdb's copy holds only in-frame clones and misses some; the assay was immunoSEQ multiplex PCR. V and J calls and clone size are copied from that table; D and trimming were computed from the DNA. The repertoire has 150,000 or so clones, almost 85% of them found once; the top ten carry 6% to 9%. Sequences were obtained from peripheral blood. The receptor was derived from a man in his forties who had recovered from COVID-19.

The CDR3 DNA follows: TGTGCCAGCAGTCCCGGGCCCGGGACTAGCGGGAGATCGTACAATGAGCAGTTCTTC. Encoded protein: CASSPGPGTSGRSYNEQFF. The V gene is TRBV11-3, the J gene TRBJ2-1; TRBD2 matches 14 bases. The V gene end was trimmed by 6 bases and the J gene end by 4 bases; junction bases not matched to a gene: 14. The CDR3 length is 19 residues. Per the germline V gene, CDR1 is SGHNT and CDR2 is YENEEA.